This is a list of T cell receptor beta chains from one sample in a study of regulatory and conventional T cells in RAG deficiency. Clones were read by immunoSEQ multiplex PCR, and TCRdb kept only the in-frame ones, dropping some. This table holds approximately 8,500 clones, 65% to 85% found once. The sample also formed part of further work on regulatory T cells.

The sample was CD8+ T cells sorted from blood. The receptor source for this set is a human donor in good health. CDR3s include the opening cysteine and the closing phenylalanine or tryptophan. D genes are given only for firm matches. Clone size is given for some rows only: seen once, a few or many times, or a class if the clone is expanded.

>-|TRBJ1-6|TRBD1|TRBV27
CASSPQGANSPLHF
TGTGCCAGCAGTCCTCAGGGGGCAAATTCACCCCTCCACTTT
>-|TRBJ1-5|-|TRBV4-1
CASSQGGKSNQPQHF
TGCGCCAGCAGCCAGGGGGGGAAGAGCAATCAGCCCCAGCATTTT
>-|TRBJ1-1|-|TRBV7-9
CASSLGGRVEAFF
TGTGCCAGCAGCTTAGGAGGGAGGGTTGAAGCTTTCTTT
>few|TRBJ2-1|TRBD2|TRBV5-1
CASSLGVLAGGNEQFF
TGCGCCAGCAGCTTGGGTGTACTAGCGGGGGGCAATGAGCAGTTCTTC
>-|TRBJ2-6|-|TRBV10-3
CAISELRGTGANVLTF
TGTGCCATCAGTGAGCTCAGGGGAACTGGGGCCAACGTCCTGACTTTC
>few|TRBJ1-2|TRBD1|TRBV9
CASSGQGTPAYYGYTF
TGTGCCAGCAGCGGACAGGGGACCCCAGCATACTATGGCTACACCTTC
>-|TRBJ1-1|-|TRBV9
CASNLGEGRDTEAFF
TGTGCCAGCAACCTGGGGGAGGGAAGGGACACTGAAGCTTTCTTT
>few|TRBJ2-7|TRBD1|TRBV19
CASSITGTAFTEQYF
TGTGCCAGTAGCATCACCGGGACAGCGTTTACCGAGCAGTACTTC
>once|TRBJ2-1|TRBD2|TRBV27
CASSLLSGGAYEQFF
TGTGCCAGCAGTTTACTTAGCGGGGGGGCCTATGAGCAGTTCTTC
>-|TRBJ2-3|-|TRBV7-2
CASSFATDTQYF
TGTGCCAGCAGCTTTGCGACAGATACGCAGTATTTT
>-|TRBJ1-2|-|TRBV4-1
CASSQAQDGYTF
TGCGCCAGCAGCCAAGCACAGGATGGCTACACCTTC
>-|TRBJ2-1|-|TRBV11-2
CASSPSISSYNEQFF
TGTGCCAGCAGCCCGTCAATTAGCTCCTACAATGAGCAGTTCTTC
>-|TRBJ2-3|-|TRBV29-1
CSFRTGLSDTQYF
TGCAGCTTCAGAACCGGGTTGTCTGATACGCAGTATTTT
>-|TRBJ1-1|-|TRBV19
CASRGMNTEAFF
TGTGCCAGCCGTGGGATGAACACTGAAGCTTTCTTT
>-|TRBJ2-3|-|TRBV10-1
CASIEVKLSDTQYF
TGCGCCAGCATCGAGGTAAAGCTCTCAGATACGCAGTATTTT
>-|TRBJ1-2|TRBD1|TRBV11-2
CASTGTGGHPDYGYTF
TGTGCCAGCACCGGGACAGGAGGTCACCCCGACTATGGCTACACCTTC
>-|TRBJ1-3|-|TRBV9
CASSPAISGNTIYF
TGTGCCAGCAGCCCGGCTATCTCTGGAAACACCATATATTTT
>-|TRBJ2-6|TRBD2|TRBV7-2
CASSPVGREVAGANVLTF
TGTGCCAGCAGCCCCGTCGGGCGGGAGGTTGCTGGGGCCAACGTCCTGACTTTC
>-|TRBJ2-3|-|TRBV9
CASSVLRGPRDTQYF
TGTGCCAGCAGCGTTCTGAGGGGCCCCAGGGATACGCAGTATTTT
>-|TRBJ2-7|TRBD2|TRBV28
CASSFLAGDEQYF
TGTGCCAGCAGTTTCTTAGCGGGAGACGAGCAGTACTTC
>-|TRBJ1-5|TRBD1|TRBV19
CASRAKGAYGQPQHF
TGTGCCAGTAGGGCCAAGGGGGCGTACGGCCAGCCCCAGCATTTT
>once|TRBJ1-2|TRBD1|TRBV10-3
CAISKKGTENYGYTF
TGTGCCATCAGTAAAAAAGGGACAGAGAACTATGGCTACACCTTC
>-|TRBJ1-2|-|TRBV6-5
CASSYSRTANYGYTF
TGTGCCAGCAGTTACTCGCGGACGGCTAACTATGGCTACACCTTC
>-|TRBJ2-5|-|TRBV6-5
CASTIDIDGKTQYF
TGTGCCAGCACCATCGACATTGATGGGAAGACCCAGTACTTC
>-|TRBJ2-1|-|TRBV5-1
CASSDYPYNEQFF
TGCGCCAGCAGCGATTACCCTTACAATGAGCAGTTCTTC
>-|TRBJ2-7|-|TRBV5-6
CASSLGGTPHEQYF
TGTGCCAGCAGCTTGGGCGGGACACCCCACGAGCAGTACTTC
>-|TRBJ2-1|-|TRBV5-1
CASSLVADEQFF
TGCGCCAGCAGCTTGGTGGCTGATGAGCAGTTCTTC
>-|TRBJ2-7|TRBD2|TRBV30
CAWSRGRGASYEQYF
TGTGCCTGGAGTAGAGGGCGGGGGGCATCCTACGAGCAGTACTTC
>-|TRBJ2-4|-|TRBV5-8
CASSIPGLAKNIQYF
TGCGCCAGCAGCATACCCGGGTTAGCCAAAAACATTCAGTACTTC
>-|TRBJ2-1|TRBD2|TRBV6-6
CASSYASGRREQFF
TGTGCCAGCAGTTACGCGAGCGGGAGAAGAGAGCAGTTCTTC
>-|TRBJ2-2|-|TRBV11-3
CASSLGRGTGELFF
TGTGCCAGCAGCTTAGGACGTGGCACCGGGGAGCTGTTTTTT
>few|TRBJ1-1|TRBD1|TRBV5-1
CASSLAGGYTEAFF
TGCGCCAGCAGCTTGGCAGGGGGATACACTGAAGCTTTCTTT
>-|TRBJ2-7|-|TRBV11-2
CASSSRLKAYEQYF
TGTGCCAGCAGCTCACGACTCAAGGCCTACGAGCAGTACTTC
>medium-sized|TRBJ2-1|TRBD2|TRBV5-1
CASSYPSRGDYNEQFF
TGCGCCAGCAGCTACCCGTCCCGGGGGGACTACAATGAGCAGTTCTTC
>few|TRBJ1-6|TRBD1|TRBV2
CASSVGQRDSPLHF
TGTGCCAGCAGTGTGGGACAGCGAGATTCACCCCTCCACTTT
>few|TRBJ1-1|-|TRBV11-2
CASSLGGLTEAFF
TGTGCCAGCAGCTTAGGGGGTCTCACTGAAGCTTTCTTT
>-|TRBJ2-1|TRBD2|TRBV5-1
CASTLAGGYNEQFF
TGCGCCAGCACTCTAGCGGGGGGTTACAATGAGCAGTTCTTC